This TCR beta chain is from a study of CD8+ T cells in alopecia areata. Looking at the study overall: The study gave tofacitinib for 6 to 18 months, then 6 months off drug.

This clone was seen only once. The antigen remains undetermined. The CDR3 loop spans 11 amino acids. Germline lookup yields CDR1 MGHDK and CDR2 SYGVNS. After removal of 7 bases from V and 15 bases from J, the junction contained 5 bases not matched to a gene. Study-level results: In patients, TCRs were shared less clearly than in mice, and HLA may possibly be involved.

The sequencing template was cDNA reverse transcribed from extracted RNA. Clones were read by immunoSEQ multiplex PCR, and TCRdb kept only the in-frame ones, dropping some. Among 150,000 or so clones listed, about nine tenths were seen once. The material was CD8+ T cells sorted from blood, obtained at week 0. The V and J genes are TRBV25-1 and TRBJ2-2, with 10 bases fitting TRBD1. The TCR was taken from a human donor with alopecia areata. CDR3 nucleotides: TGTGCCAGCAATCGACAGGGGGCGATGTTTTTT. Protein sequence: CASNRQGAMFF.